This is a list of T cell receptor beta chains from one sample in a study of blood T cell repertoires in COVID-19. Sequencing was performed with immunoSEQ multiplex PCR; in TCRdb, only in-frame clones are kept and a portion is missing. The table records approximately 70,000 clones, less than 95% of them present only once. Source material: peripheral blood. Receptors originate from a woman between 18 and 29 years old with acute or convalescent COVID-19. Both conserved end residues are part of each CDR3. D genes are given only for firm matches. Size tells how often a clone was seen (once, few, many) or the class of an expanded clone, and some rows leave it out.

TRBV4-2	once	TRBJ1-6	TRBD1	CASSGRIGQGSSPLHF	TGTGCCAGCAGCGGGAGGATTGGACAGGGGTCATCACCCCTCCACTTT
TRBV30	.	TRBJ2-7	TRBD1	CAWSRPGQLSSYEQYF	TGTGCCTGGAGTCGGCCGGGACAGCTTTCTTCCTACGAGCAGTACTTC
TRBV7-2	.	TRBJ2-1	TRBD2	CASSKIAGGHNEQFF	TGTGCCAGCAGCAAGATAGCGGGGGGGCACAATGAGCAGTTCTTC
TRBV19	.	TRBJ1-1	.	CASSNEQVTEAFF	TGTGCCAGTAGTAATGAACAGGTTACTGAAGCTTTCTTT
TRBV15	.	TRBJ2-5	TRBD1	CATSRPRDRGFQETQYF	TGTGCCACCAGCAGACCGAGGGACAGGGGGTTTCAAGAGACCCAGTACTTC
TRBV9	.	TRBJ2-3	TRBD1	CASSAYDRGQVYF	TGTGCCAGCAGCGCATACGACAGGGGGCAGGTGTATTTT
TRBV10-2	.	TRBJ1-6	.	CASSEAGRGNSPLHF	TGCGCCAGCAGTGAGGCAGGCCGGGGTAATTCACCCCTCCACTTT
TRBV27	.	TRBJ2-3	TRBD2	CASSLGTSGGTDTQYF	TGTGCCAGCAGCCTAGGGACTAGCGGAGGCACAGATACGCAGTATTTT
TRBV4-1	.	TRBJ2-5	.	CASSQGGVGVQLTQYF	TGCGCCAGCAGCCAAGGTGGAGTAGGTGTGCAGTTGACCCAGTACTTC
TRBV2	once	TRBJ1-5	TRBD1	CASSGQVNQPQHF	TGTGCCAGCAGCGGACAGGTCAATCAGCCCCAGCATTTT
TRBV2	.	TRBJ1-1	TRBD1	CASSRQGRDTEAFF	TGTGCCAGCAGCCGACAGGGGAGGGACACTGAAGCTTTCTTT
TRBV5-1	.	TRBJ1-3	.	CASSHYPGVGNTIYF	TGCGCCAGCAGCCATTACCCGGGAGTTGGAAACACCATATATTTT
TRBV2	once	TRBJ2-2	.	CATQATSTGELFF	TGTGCCACCCAAGCGACCAGTACCGGGGAGCTGTTTTTT
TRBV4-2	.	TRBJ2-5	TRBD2	CASSQSSTSSWETQYF	TGTGCCAGCAGCCAATCCTCGACTAGCAGTTGGGAGACCCAGTACTTC
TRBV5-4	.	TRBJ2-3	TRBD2	CASSHAVTSGKDTQYF	TGTGCCAGCAGTCATGCGGTGACTAGCGGAAAAGATACGCAGTATTTT
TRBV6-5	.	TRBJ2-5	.	CASNPGRGTQYF	TGTGCCAGCAACCCCGGGCGGGGGACCCAGTACTTC
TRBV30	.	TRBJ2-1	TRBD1	CAWMNKGGSEQFF	TGTGCCTGGATGAACAAAGGGGGCAGTGAGCAGTTCTTC
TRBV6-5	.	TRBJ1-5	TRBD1	CASSIGTGRNQPQHF	TGTGCCAGCAGCATCGGGACAGGGCGGAATCAGCCCCAGCATTTT
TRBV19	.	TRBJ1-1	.	CASSIGQNTEAFF	TGTGCCAGTAGCATCGGTCAGAACACTGAAGCTTTCTTT
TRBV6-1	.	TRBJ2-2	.	CASSEVPRGVGPGELFF	TGTGCCAGCAGTGAAGTCCCGCGGGGCGTTGGTCCCGGGGAGCTGTTTTTT
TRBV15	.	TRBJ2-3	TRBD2	CATSRDRAGGPLDTQYF	TGTGCCACCAGCAGAGATCGAGCGGGGGGTCCGCTAGATACGCAGTATTTT
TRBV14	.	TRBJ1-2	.	CASSQMSLLGGYTF	TGTGCCAGCAGCCAAATGAGCTTACTGGGCGGCTACACCTTC